One and the same sample provided the 32 T cell receptor beta chains below, sequenced in a study of blood T cell repertoires in COVID-19. Assay: immunoSEQ multiplex PCR; the TCRdb copy retains only in-frame clones and omits some. The sample lists more than 200,000 clones, around nine tenths occurring once. The sample taken for sequencing was PBMCs or T cells enriched from blood (not recorded which). The receptors shown here come from a woman in her fifties or sixties who had recovered from COVID-19.

V is TRBV11-2 and J is TRBJ2-7; 14 bases agree with TRBD2. The length of the CDR3 is 15 residues. Germline CDR1 reads SGHAT; CDR2 reads FQNNGV. With 5 bases clipped from V and 5 bases from J, the junction kept 5 bases outside the gene matches. CDR3: CASSPGLAGVNEQYF. The CDR3 DNA follows: TGTGCCAGCAGCCCGGGACTAGCGGGAGTAAACGAGCAGTACTTC.

The rearrangement joins TRBV7-6 to TRBJ2-5; TRBD2 aligns across 8 bases. The CDR3 is made up of 16 amino acids. V dropped 3 bases and J dropped 4; count of bases not matched to a gene: 10. CDR1 is SGHVS and CDR2 is FNYEAQ in the germline V gene. The CDR3: CASSFRGSGEPETQYF. In DNA form, the CDR3 reads TGTGCCAGCAGCTTTCGGGGTAGCGGGGAGCCAGAGACCCAGTACTTC.

V usage is TRBV4-2 and J usage is TRBJ2-2; 12 bases map to TRBD2. There are 17 residues in the CDR3. The germline gives CDR1 LGHNA, CDR2 YNFKEQ. Trimming at V came to 4 bases and at J to 8 bases, leaving 11 bases not matched to a gene. CDR3 DNA sequence: TGTGCCAGCAGCCCACCGGGACTAGCGGGCCCTGGGGGGGAGCTGTTTTTT. It specifies CASSPPGLAGPGGELFF.

This clone appeared a single time. The chain is built from TRBV29-1 and TRBJ2-2; D is unclear. V was pared by 7 bases and J by 1 base, with 22 bases between. The CDR3 runs 17 residues. Germline V gene sequence: CDR1 SQVTM, CDR2 ANQGSEA. The CDR3 here is CSAYLKSHPKNTGELFF. The CDR3 DNA is TGCAGCGCCTATCTCAAAAGCCACCCAAAGAACACCGGGGAGCTGTTTTTT.

The chain uses TRBV2 and TRBJ2-3; 9 nucleotides line up with TRBD1. CDR1 and CDR2 from the germline V gene are SNHLY and FYNNEI. The CDR3 is 15 amino acids. V was pared by 6 bases and J by 1 base, with 5 bases of the junction left unmatched. The CDR3 DNA sequence: TGTGCCAGCAGGCTGCGGGACAGGGGCACAGATACGCAGTATTTT. Its translation: CASRLRDRGTDTQYF.

The rearrangement uses TRBV29-1 and TRBJ2-1; 8 bases are shared with TRBD2. The CDR3 consists of 14 residues. Germline V CDR1 and CDR2: SQVTM, ANQGSEA. With V trimmed by 5 bases and J by 10 bases, 13 bases remained unmatched. The CDR3 region is CSVRISGMSGEQFF. CDR3 nucleotide sequence: TGCAGCGTTAGAATTAGCGGGATGTCAGGGGAGCAGTTCTTC.

This clone was counted only a few times. The V and J genes are TRBV4-1 and TRBJ1-2, with 7 bases aligning to TRBD1. The CDR3 runs 15 residues. Germline V gene data show CDR1 as MGHRA and CDR2 as YSYEKL. The junction had 8 bases not matched to a gene; V was cut back by 2 bases and J by 5 bases. This CDR3 is CASSQTSSTGYGYTF. The CDR3 region has the DNA TGCGCCAGCAGCCAAACATCATCGACAGGGTATGGCTACACCTTC.

This clone was seen more than once but under ten times. The rearrangement joins TRBV9 to TRBJ2-1; perhaps TRBD2 as D (5 bases). Per the germline V gene, CDR1 is SGDLS and CDR2 is YYNGEE. The CDR3 is 14 residues long. Trimming stripped 1 base from V and 5 bases from J, with 10 bases between. CDR3 protein: CASSVRSADNEQFF. In nucleotides, the CDR3 is TGTGCCAGCAGCGTACGTAGCGCTGACAATGAGCAGTTCTTC.

V is TRBV28 and J is TRBJ1-1; D might be TRBD1 (5 bases). V lost 8 bases and J 4 bases, leaving 11 bases between the germline ends. CDR3 size: 12 residues. Germline values: CDR1 MDHEN, CDR2 SYDVKM. CDR3 in DNA: TGTGCCAGCTCCGTGGGGGGCACTGAAGCTTTCTTT. It translates to CASSVGGTEAFF.

The rearrangement uses TRBV6-2 or TRBV6-3 and TRBJ2-2; the match to TRBD1 covers 9 bases. CDR1 is MNHEY and CDR2 is SVGEGT in the germline V gene. The CDR3 consists of 16 residues. The J segment lost 6 bases and the V segment lost 5 bases, leaving 10 bases of the junction unmatched. Written as DNA, the CDR3 is TGTGCCAGCAGTCACCACCGGGACAGGGCGGCCGGGGAGCTGTTTTTT. Amino acid sequence: CASSHHRDRAAGELFF.

V is TRBV18 and J is TRBJ1-1; a possible D gene is TRBD1 (6 bases). Trimming took 6 bases from V and 0 from J, leaving 11 bases between them. The CDR3 is made up of 14 amino acids. Germline CDR1 and CDR2: KGHSH and LQKENI. The CDR3 DNA sequence: TGTGCCAGCTCCCAACAGGGATTGAACACTGAAGCTTTCTTT. The encoded protein is CASSQQGLNTEAFF.

The rearrangement uses TRBV4-1 and TRBJ1-1, with a possible D match to TRBD1 (6 bases). Trimming shortened V by 4 bases and J by 4 bases, and 16 bases separated the two germline ends. The CDR3 has 15 amino acids. CDR1 and CDR2 (germline): MGHRA, YSYEKL. The CDR3 region has the DNA TGCGCCAGCAGCCCCTCGGGCGGGGGCGGCACTGAAGCTTTCTTT. Its protein is CASSPSGGGGTEAFF.

Of note for this clone: It differs at one base from a far larger clone, so likely a read error. This chain connects TRBV3-1 (or the pseudogene TRBV3-2) to TRBJ2-7, with 9 positions matching TRBD1. The CDR3 spans 14 residues. V lost 4 bases, J lost 0 bases, and 1 base stayed unmatched. Germline CDR1 and CDR2: LGHDT and YNNKEL (reference sequence). The CDR3 reads CASSPTGGSYEQYF. The CDR3 bases are TGTGCCAGCAGCCCGACAGGGGGCTCCTACGAGCAGTACTTC.

The genes are TRBV5-6 and TRBJ2-7; 7 bases are shared with TRBD1. V was clipped by 2 bases and J by 2 bases; unmatched bases: 4. The CDR3 is made up of 14 amino acids. Germline assignment: CDR1 SGHDT and CDR2 YYEEEE. The CDR3 DNA reads as TGTGCCAGCAGCTTTTTGACAGGGACCTACGAGCAGTACTTC. Amino acids: CASSFLTGTYEQYF. Filled out from reference TRBV5-6 and TRBJ2-7, the complete variable domain reads DAGVTQSPTHLIKTRGQQVTLRCSPKSGHDTVSWYQQALGQGPQFIFQYYEEEERQRGNFPDRFSGHQFPNYSSELNVNALLLGDSALYLCASSFLTGTYEQYFGPGTRLTVT.

CDR3 DNA: TGTGCCAGCAGTTTCCAGGGGGCTTGGTCTGGAAACACCATATATTTT. Protein sequence: CASSFQGAWSGNTIYF. The chain has TRBV28 and TRBJ1-3; 8 bases match TRBD1. Germline CDR1 is MDHEN and CDR2 is SYDVKM. Trimming removed 3 bases from V and 1 base from J; junction bases left unmatched: 5. This CDR3 is 16 amino acids long.

This rearrangement joins TRBV27 to TRBJ2-6; weak D call: TRBD1 (6 bases). This CDR3 has 16 residues. Trimming left V 5 bases short and J 2 bases short, with 13 bases between. Germline loops: CDR1 MNHEY, CDR2 SMNVEV (reference sequence). DNA for the CDR3: TGTGCCAGCAGTGAGCCCCGGACAGCTGGGGCCAACGTCCTGACTTTC. The encoded protein is CASSEPRTAGANVLTF.

The CDR3 DNA reads TGTGCCACCAGCAGTAACAGAGCCTACGAGCAGTACTTC. Translated: CATSSNRAYEQYF. The chain joins TRBV15 to TRBJ2-7; unclear D gene. CDR3 length: 13 residues. Germline values: CDR1 LNHNV, CDR2 YYDKDF (reference sequence). The V gene lost 3 bases and the J gene lost 2 bases, with 8 bases spanning the gap.

The chain recombines TRBV29-1 with TRBJ1-2; D call uncertain. The germline gives CDR1 SQVTM, CDR2 ANQGSEA. V was pared by 7 bases and J by 6 bases, with 18 bases between. The CDR3 is 13 amino acids. CDR3 in DNA: TGCAGCGGCGCACTGAATTCACTCGATGGCTACACCTTC. It specifies CSGALNSLDGYTF.

This rearrangement joins TRBV11-2 to TRBJ1-1; no reliable D call. V dropped 5 bases and J dropped 9 bases, with 10 bases sitting between them. This CDR3 has 11 residues. Germline assignment: CDR1 SGHAT and CDR2 FQNNGV. The CDR3 DNA follows: TGTGCCAGCAGCAACGAGCCTCAAGCTTTCTTT. Translated: CASSNEPQAFF.

This clone turned up a few times. V and J are TRBV4-2 and TRBJ1-5, with D uncertain. The V end was cut by 0 bases, the J end by 12 bases, with 6 bases between. The germline V gene has CDR1 LGHNA and CDR2 YNFKEQ. The CDR3 spans 11 residues. CDR3 loop: CASSQDGSQHF. As DNA, the CDR3 is TGTGCCAGCAGCCAAGATGGGAGCCAGCATTTT.

This chain joins TRBV27 and TRBJ2-7; TRBD2 is a possible D gene (5 bases). Looked up from germline, CDR1 is MNHEY and CDR2 is SMNVEV (reference sequence). V gave up 5 bases and J gave up 3 bases, with 11 bases separating them. CDR3 length: 13 residues. The CDR3 sequence is CASSTREHYEQYF. In nucleotides, the CDR3 is TGTGCCAGCAGTACCCGGGAACACTACGAGCAGTACTTC.

This clone was seen only once. This chain links TRBV28 with TRBJ2-3; TRBD2 matches at 10 bases. The ends lost 6 bases at V and 6 bases at J; junction bases unmatched: 12. Germline V gene data show CDR1 as MDHEN and CDR2 as SYDVKM. CDR3 length: 16 residues. For the CDR3, the DNA is TGTGCCAGCAGCCCTAGCGGGAGACCAAACCTTGATACGCAGTATTTT. This translates into CASSPSGRPNLDTQYF.

The chain employs TRBV4-1 and TRBJ2-3; 7 nucleotides agree with TRBD1. Germline CDR1 reads MGHRA; CDR2 reads YSYEKL. This CDR3 comprises 16 residues. The J segment lost 11 bases and the V segment lost 1 base, leaving 15 bases of the junction unmatched. In DNA, the CDR3 is TGCGCCAGCAGCCAAGTGTCTCAGGGGGTTCTTTTAAAGCAGTATTTT. Translated, it gives CASSQVSQGVLLKQYF.

The V gene is TRBV19, the J gene TRBJ1-4, with 7 bases matching TRBD1. The CDR3 covers 14 residues. Germline V CDR1 and CDR2: LNHDA, SQIVND (reference sequence). With V trimmed by 8 bases and J by 7 bases, 10 bases remained unmatched. CDR3 DNA: TGTGCCAGTCAAGCCTCGACAGGGCGTGAAAAACTGTTTTTT. Amino acids: CASQASTGREKLFF.

The rearrangement joins TRBV2 to TRBJ2-5; tentative D call: TRBD2 (6 bases). Trimming shortened V by 9 bases and J by 1 base, and 15 bases separated the two germline ends. The CDR3 contains 14 residues. The V gene's germline CDR1 is SNHLY and CDR2 FYNNEI. CDR3 sequence (DNA): TGTGCCAGTATAGGCGGGGCCATCCAAGAGACCCAGTACTTC. It specifies CASIGGAIQETQYF.

The rearrangement uses TRBV30 and TRBJ2-7; 7 nucleotides match TRBD2. J lost 3 bases, V lost 3 bases, and 8 bases had no gene match. This CDR3 region has 14 residues. From germline, CDR1 is GTSNPN and CDR2 SVGIG (reference sequence). The CDR3 sequence is CAWRVASGVYEQYF. In nucleotides, the CDR3 is TGTGCCTGGAGAGTAGCTAGCGGCGTCTACGAGCAGTACTTC.

V usage is TRBV27 and J usage is TRBJ1-2, with D uncertain. The CDR3 length is 15 residues. Between the trimmed V and J ends, which lost 7 bases and 2 bases, there was a span of 17 bases. Germline CDR1 MNHEY, CDR2 SMNVEV (reference sequence). The CDR3 DNA reads TGTGCCAGCAAACCCAAGTTGTGGCAGAACTATGGCTACACCTTC. This gives the protein CASKPKLWQNYGYTF.

The chain has TRBV28 and TRBJ2-5; tentatively, D is TRBD1 (6 bases). The CDR3 extends over 15 amino acids. V was clipped by 5 bases and J by 5 bases, with 18 bases between them. Germline V gene sequence: CDR1 MDHEN, CDR2 SYDVKM. The chain's CDR3 is CASSNPRRRGETQYF. The CDR3 DNA sequence: TGTGCCAGCAGTAACCCCAGGCGCAGGGGTGAGACCCAGTACTTC.

The chain carries TRBV5-1 and TRBJ1-5, with 12 bases that match TRBD1. Unmatched junction bases numbered 8, after V lost 4 bases and J lost 6 bases. Per germline, CDR1 SGHRS and CDR2 YFSETQ. This CDR3 has 16 amino acids. DNA of the CDR3: TGCGCCAGCAGCACCGGGACAGGGGGCGCCGTTCAGCCCCAGCATTTT. It encodes CASSTGTGGAVQPQHF.

J is TRBJ1-4 and V is TRBV7-9; TRBD1 is a possible D gene (5 bases). Germline CDR1 reads SEHNR; CDR2 reads FQNEAQ (reference sequence). The CDR3 is 15 amino acids. Trimming shortened V by 0 bases and J by 8 bases, and 13 bases separated the two germline ends. DNA for the CDR3: TGTGCCAGCAGCTTAGCGCAGGGCGAAATAGAAAAACTGTTTTTT. Translated: CASSLAQGEIEKLFF.

V is TRBV2 and J is TRBJ2-7; a weak D match, TRBD1 (6 bases). The germline CDR1 and CDR2 sequences are SNHLY and FYNNEI. This CDR3 has 14 amino acids. The germline V and J ends were trimmed by 8 bases and 0 bases, with 14 bases remaining between them. The CDR3 here is CASGVDRLSYEQYF. The CDR3 coding sequence is TGTGCCAGCGGGGTGGACAGACTCTCCTACGAGCAGTACTTC.

The V call is TRBV11-2, the J call TRBJ1-1, with 9 nucleotides matching TRBD1. Trimming removed 7 bases from V and 4 bases from J; junction bases left unmatched: 4. There are 13 residues in the CDR3. From germline, CDR1 is SGHAT and CDR2 FQNNGV. The CDR3 loop is CASKGQGTTEAFF. CDR3 DNA sequence: TGTGCCAGCAAAGGACAGGGGACCACTGAAGCTTTCTTT.